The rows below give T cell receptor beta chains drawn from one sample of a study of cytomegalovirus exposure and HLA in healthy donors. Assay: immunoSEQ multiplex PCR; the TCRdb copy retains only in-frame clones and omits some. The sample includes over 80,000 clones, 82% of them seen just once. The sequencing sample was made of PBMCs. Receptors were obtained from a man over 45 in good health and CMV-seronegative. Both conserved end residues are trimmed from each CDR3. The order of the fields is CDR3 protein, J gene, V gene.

CDR3aa: ASSQATLEGYEQY; j_gene: TRBJ2-7; v_gene: TRBV4-3
CDR3aa: ASSVEPNTEAF; j_gene: TRBJ1-1; v_gene: TRBV6-5
CDR3aa: ASTQSGTTNTGELF; j_gene: TRBJ2-2; v_gene: TRBV5-1
CDR3aa: ASSYSGLAETQY; j_gene: TRBJ2-5; v_gene: TRBV6-5
CDR3aa: SVDRGGPDTQY; j_gene: TRBJ2-3; v_gene: TRBV29-1
CDR3aa: ASSQESGRIDTQY; j_gene: TRBJ2-3; v_gene: TRBV4-3
CDR3aa: ASRRRAPPDTQY; j_gene: TRBJ2-3; v_gene: TRBV7-3
CDR3aa: ASSRTPTGETEAF; j_gene: TRBJ1-1; v_gene: TRBV7-9
CDR3aa: ASSEVGGKGAGGYT; j_gene: TRBJ1-2; v_gene: TRBV6-1
CDR3aa: ASSPSSGRGNTDTQY; j_gene: TRBJ2-3; v_gene: TRBV28
CDR3aa: ASMDRSITDTQY; j_gene: TRBJ2-3; v_gene: TRBV2
CDR3aa: ASSFSGGLVDTEAF; j_gene: TRBJ1-1; v_gene: TRBV28
CDR3aa: ASSLQQVHRGNQPQH; j_gene: TRBJ1-5; v_gene: TRBV5-5
CDR3aa: ASSEPRDRANSPLH; j_gene: TRBJ1-6; v_gene: TRBV6-1
CDR3aa: ASTPTSGRANEQF; j_gene: TRBJ2-1; v_gene: TRBV4-1
CDR3aa: ASSTGTSGRLGNEQF; j_gene: TRBJ2-1; v_gene: TRBV2
CDR3aa: ASSIVQGIDGYT; j_gene: TRBJ1-2; v_gene: TRBV19
CDR3aa: ASSVQGARETQY; j_gene: TRBJ2-5; v_gene: TRBV9
CDR3aa: ASSSRGRSGYEQY; j_gene: TRBJ2-7; v_gene: TRBV27
CDR3aa: ASSYGGLNTEAF; j_gene: TRBJ1-1; v_gene: TRBV28
CDR3aa: ASSDGLAGGPETGELF; j_gene: TRBJ2-2; v_gene: TRBV9
CDR3aa: ASRPGVAGSYEQY; j_gene: TRBJ2-7; v_gene: TRBV27
CDR3aa: ASSYSSGLYNEQF; j_gene: TRBJ2-1; v_gene: TRBV6-5
CDR3aa: ASSYGLAGNGEELF; j_gene: TRBJ2-2; v_gene: TRBV5-1
CDR3aa: ASSFSLNTEAF; j_gene: TRBJ1-1; v_gene: TRBV2
CDR3aa: ASSPLTEETQY; j_gene: TRBJ2-5; v_gene: TRBV13
CDR3aa: ASSLTVLNEQF; j_gene: TRBJ2-1; v_gene: TRBV5-1
CDR3aa: ASNPSGAYNEQF; j_gene: TRBJ2-1; v_gene: TRBV5-1
CDR3aa: ASSSQGLRYEQY; j_gene: TRBJ2-7; v_gene: TRBV28
CDR3aa: ASSLAGDSYEQY; j_gene: TRBJ2-7; v_gene: TRBV9
CDR3aa: ASSPAAGGPYEQY; j_gene: TRBJ2-7; v_gene: TRBV11-1
CDR3aa: ASSKTDTGELF; j_gene: TRBJ2-2; v_gene: TRBV28
CDR3aa: ASSVAANRDSGNTIY; j_gene: TRBJ1-3; v_gene: TRBV9
CDR3aa: ASSAPSGRGNEQF; j_gene: TRBJ2-1; v_gene: TRBV9
CDR3aa: ASSQQAGTGGLSGELF; j_gene: TRBJ2-2; v_gene: TRBV4-1
CDR3aa: ASLDRVNTGELF; j_gene: TRBJ2-2; v_gene: TRBV18
CDR3aa: ASSYTQGAGELF; j_gene: TRBJ2-2; v_gene: TRBV2
CDR3aa: ASSSDSYNEQF; j_gene: TRBJ2-1; v_gene: TRBV5-1
CDR3aa: ASSPGGNQPQH; j_gene: TRBJ1-5; v_gene: TRBV18
CDR3aa: ASSLSDRVSTDTQY; j_gene: TRBJ2-3; v_gene: TRBV18
CDR3aa: ASSLRYNTEAF; j_gene: TRBJ1-1; v_gene: TRBV28
CDR3aa: ASRRELETGELF; j_gene: TRBJ2-2; v_gene: TRBV13
CDR3aa: ASSQLAHSYNEQF; j_gene: TRBJ2-1; v_gene: TRBV7-2
CDR3aa: ASSLSRGPSSGNTIY; j_gene: TRBJ1-3; v_gene: TRBV7-8
CDR3aa: ASSRGTGGNTGELF; j_gene: TRBJ2-2; v_gene: TRBV7-9
CDR3aa: ASSPGTLGGDQPQH; j_gene: TRBJ1-5; v_gene: TRBV27
CDR3aa: ASSPTPGFSYEQY; j_gene: TRBJ2-7; v_gene: TRBV27
CDR3aa: ASSTGTSGRLGTGELF; j_gene: TRBJ2-2; v_gene: TRBV7-6
CDR3aa: ASSSLAGGKGETQY; j_gene: TRBJ2-5; v_gene: TRBV6-5
CDR3aa: AWSVQGGEQY; j_gene: TRBJ2-7; v_gene: TRBV30
CDR3aa: ASSERGGEQY; j_gene: TRBJ2-7; v_gene: TRBV2
CDR3aa: ASSFDREETQY; j_gene: TRBJ2-5; v_gene: TRBV7-3
CDR3aa: ASSVFRGGEETQY; j_gene: TRBJ2-5; v_gene: TRBV11-3
CDR3aa: ASSFWGVHNTDTQY; j_gene: TRBJ2-3; v_gene: TRBV27
CDR3aa: ASSSFGANEKLF; j_gene: TRBJ1-4; v_gene: TRBV5-6
CDR3aa: ASSAGQEQETQY; j_gene: TRBJ2-5; v_gene: TRBV28